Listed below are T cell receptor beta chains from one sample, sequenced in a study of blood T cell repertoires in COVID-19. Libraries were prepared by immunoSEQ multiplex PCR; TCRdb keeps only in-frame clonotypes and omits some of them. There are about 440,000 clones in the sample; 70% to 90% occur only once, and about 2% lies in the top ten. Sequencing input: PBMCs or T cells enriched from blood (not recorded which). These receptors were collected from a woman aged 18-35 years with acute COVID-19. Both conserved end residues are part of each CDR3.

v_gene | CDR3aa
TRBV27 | CASSLFLAGVQETQYF
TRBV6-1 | CASSGGTSGRKETQYF
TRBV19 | CASSPRTDEQYF
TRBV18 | CASSPPSRAESALHF
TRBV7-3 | CASSLFQGAVTEAFF
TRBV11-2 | CASSPGQGSYGYTF
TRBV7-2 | CASSLQGNIQYF
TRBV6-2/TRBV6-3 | CASSYYQGFSYEQYF
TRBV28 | CASSFGYRAETGELFF
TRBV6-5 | CASGGTGANSPLHF
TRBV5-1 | CASSLVLAGDGSETQYF
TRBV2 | CASLTGVDGELFF
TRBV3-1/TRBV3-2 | CASSPKGVAGGLRNEQFF
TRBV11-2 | CATTAQGGVEGYTF
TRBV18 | CASSPGPGGPQHF
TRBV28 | CASITGGASNYGYTF
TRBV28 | CASSTSKREKLFF
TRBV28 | CASSLLRRNRGQNTEAFF
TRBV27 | CASSSRRITSGRGETQYF
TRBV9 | CASSVVGSTHLNTGELFF
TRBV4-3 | CASSQEFELNTEAFF
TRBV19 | CASSRGTGSTNTEAFF
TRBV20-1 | CSASEGRISNQPQHF
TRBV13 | CASSLKGQNKNIQYF
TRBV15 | CATMDAGGQHNEQFF
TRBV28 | CASSKQGDGYTF
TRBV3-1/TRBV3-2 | CASSQSLGGEAFF
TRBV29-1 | CSVDRSGYGYTF
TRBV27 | CASSPGLAGYQETQYF
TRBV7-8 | CASSLTLAGWDEQFF